This T cell receptor beta chain was obtained from a study of human T cells and chemical hapten exposure (dated by TCRdb to about 2021). The study in broad terms: For sensitization, 2% DPC in acetone was applied to a 2 cm by 2 cm area of upper inner arm skin. Twenty-nine alopecia patients gave blood for TCR sequencing at one to four time points (pre-sensitization, 2, 6 and 24 weeks). The study tracked peripheral blood TCR repertoire changes in vivo during primary and secondary sensitization to the hapten diphenylcyclopropenone (DPC) in alopecia patients. Patch tests used Finn chambers with 0.01% DPC on the upper back, scored after 6 days by International Contact Dermatitis Research Group standards. Alopecia areata with under or over 50% scalp involvement, alopecia totalis and alopecia universalis were represented in the patient cohort, which was mostly female. Patient blood was sampled pre-sensitization (week 0) and at 2, 6 and about 24 weeks after DPC sensitization. Throughout the approximately 25-week study period, patients were also given weekly therapeutic DPC doses on the scalp. Libraries were pooled for sequencing, and variation in per-sample TCR yields was attributed mainly to small differences in library volumes within the pool.

This clonotype was picked up many times. Its specific antigen is unknown. There are no base qualities to consult, and no much larger clone falls within one base. At the junction V is shortened by 6 bases and J by 4 bases; bases outside the gene matches: 3. For CDR1 and CDR2, the germline V gene lists SNHLY and FYNNEI. Measured from the cysteine to the phenylalanine, the CDR3 is 14 residues long. Here the CDR3 DNA is all that survives: 42 bases in frame from base 1. Broader findings and caveats from the paper: Because every patient had alopecia, a presumed autoimmune disease, the patients' immune response might differ from that of healthy individuals. A positive correlation was found between the number of PT1 expanded TCRs and patch test score, with significance reached at thresholds 8, 16 and 32 but not 4. Significantly more large CDR3 similarity clusters were formed by expanded TCRs than by pre-sensitization or healthy control sets, consistent with antigen-driven responses. No change with DPC sensitization was found in the number of TCRs above 1 in 1000 frequency, and no evidence of global repertoire structure alterations was found. Repeated subsampling changed both the strength of the expansion versus patch-test correlation and the threshold at which that correlation became significant.

Library generation was performed with RACE. The run used a NextSeq 500. During library preparation, unique molecular identifiers were attached to individual cDNA molecules so that TCRs could be counted quantitatively and reproducibly. Each blood RNA sample was used to sequence both TCR alpha and TCR beta chains. The authors' analysis ran thus. Samples had a median of roughly 100,000 TCRs, with a range from roughly 23,224 to 700,000. V, J and CDR3 annotation of the TCR reads was carried out using the Decombinator software suite. For PS versus PT1 abundance plots, all samples were subsampled to the same number of TCRs (28,000). Expanded TCRs were defined as absent before sensitization and observed at least eight times at the 2-week time point. The public reads were reanalyzed by TCRdb: fastp trimming at Q25, MiXCR alignment, in-frame beta chains only. Every CDR3 protein is listed once, alongside the most common genes and DNA of its rows. The V and J calls were not made by the authors but by TCRdb's processing. In this sample the table shows over 65,000 distinct CDR3 sequences, about 10% of which occur a single time. The ten biggest clones cover around 4.4% of the sample.

The intended sense of this specimen's time point label: patch test 1, 2 weeks after DPC sensitization. Taken with the paper, the label for treatment or condition translates to: therapeutic diphenylcyclopropenone sensitization with weekly scalp DPC. At each patch-test visit, blood was drawn before the patch test was applied. Patients were considered eligible if aged 18 to 70, diagnosed with alopecia and deemed suitable for DPC therapy, and patients were excluded if pregnant. Total RNA was isolated from unfractionated whole blood collected in Tempus Blood RNA tubes. This sequence originates from a woman aged 50 to 60 with alopecia areata. Some clones in this sample may be carry-over from other donors' samples. The sequences come from whole blood, collected in connection with sensitization to the hapten diphenylcyclopropenone (DPC). Recombination joined TRBV2 with TRBJ2-4; 10 junctional bases match TRBD1. The sequenced DNA: TGTGCCAGCAGCCGGACAGGGGGAAAAAACATTCAGTACTTC. This codes for CASSRTGGKNIQYF.